This T cell receptor beta chain is from a study of PD-L1 blockade in urothelial cancer. V was cut by 0 bases and J by 5 bases, with 5 bases left in between. The CDR3 consists of 12 residues. Germline-derived CDR1 and CDR2 are LNHNV and YYDKDF (reference sequence). Time point meaning: peripheral blood 6 weeks after treatment start. Every PCR got spiked synthetic TCR analog templates. Assay: immunoSEQ multiplex PCR; the TCRdb copy retains only in-frame clones and omits some. Seen here are tens of thousands of clones, about 90% observed once, and the top ten hold approximately 7.9%. The chain carries TRBV15 and TRBJ2-7; unclear D gene. The clonotype originates from a man aged 65 to 85 with urothelial cancer. The source was PBMCs, collected around atezolizumab (anti-PD-L1) treatment. This chain's CDR3 is CATSRDGHEQYF. In DNA form, the CDR3 reads TGTGCCACCAGCAGAGATGGGCACGAGCAGTACTTC.